The 12 T cell receptor beta chains listed next were all sequenced from one sample in a study of blood T cell repertoires in COVID-19. Assay used: immunoSEQ multiplex PCR; TCRdb lists only in-frame clones, some missing. The sample lists 160,000 or so clones, roughly 80% occurring once. Material: PBMCs or T cells enriched from blood (not recorded which). The receptors shown here come from a woman aged 50 to 60 who had recovered from COVID-19.

The chain joins TRBV10-3 to TRBJ1-2; D remains unclear. The CDR3 loop spans 12 amino acids. V was pared by 7 bases and J by 6 bases, with 12 bases between. Germline V lookup: CDR1 ENHRY, CDR2 SYGVKD. The CDR3 is CAINDGSHGYTF. The CDR3 nucleotides are TGTGCCATCAATGACGGGTCGCATGGCTACACCTTC.

The chain is built from TRBV19 and TRBJ2-5; maybe TRBD2 (5 bases). This CDR3 contains 13 residues. Trimming pared 7 bases from V and 2 bases from J, leaving 11 bases between. Germline V gene lookup returns CDR1 LNHDA and CDR2 SQIVND (reference sequence). Written as DNA, the CDR3 is TGTGCCAGTACAAGCGGTGCTCAAGAGACCCAGTACTTC. Amino acid sequence: CASTSGAQETQYF.

The chain carries TRBV29-1 and TRBJ2-7; TRBD2 matches 7 bases. The CDR3 totals 12 residues. V trimming: 3 bases; J trimming: 6 bases; junction bases outside the gene matches: 5. CDR1 and CDR2 (germline): SQVTM, ANQGSEA. The CDR3 here is CSVERGRGEQYF. The CDR3 DNA reads as TGCAGCGTTGAGCGGGGGAGAGGCGAGCAGTACTTC.

The V and J genes are TRBV4-3 and TRBJ1-2, with unresolved D. Germline-derived CDR1 and CDR2 are LGHNA and YSLEER. Trimming stripped 0 bases from V and 6 bases from J, with 8 bases between. The CDR3 is 13 amino acids. The CDR3 DNA reads TGCGCCAGCAGCCAAGAATCAGGCCATGGCTACACCTTC. Residues: CASSQESGHGYTF.

The genes are TRBV28 and TRBJ1-1; D might be TRBD1 (5 bases). Germline CDR1 MDHEN, CDR2 SYDVKM. The CDR3 is made up of 11 amino acids. V was cut by 6 bases and J by 9 bases, with 11 bases left in between. The chain's CDR3 is CASRLTDKAFF. The CDR3 bases are TGTGCCAGCAGGTTGACAGACAAAGCTTTCTTT.

This clone was observed a handful of times. This chain uses TRBV7-2 with TRBJ1-1; 7 bases align to TRBD1. CDR3 length: 13 amino acids. With 5 bases clipped from V and 8 bases from J, the junction kept 8 bases outside the gene matches. Germline CDR1 and CDR2: SGHTA and FQGNSA. The CDR3 region is CASSPSKGAEAFF. CDR3 bases: TGTGCCAGCAGCCCTAGCAAGGGGGCGGAAGCTTTCTTT.

The chain couples TRBV29-1 to TRBJ2-1; tentatively, D is TRBD2 (7 bases). Germline V gives CDR1 SQVTM, CDR2 ANQGSEA. The CDR3 runs 16 residues. V dropped 4 bases and J dropped 0 bases, with 16 bases sitting between them. As DNA, the CDR3 is TGCAGCGTTGGGGGGGGGCAGCGTGGCTCCTACAATGAGCAGTTCTTC. The encoded protein is CSVGGGQRGSYNEQFF.

The CDR3 reads CASSRQGPNQPQHF. DNA of the CDR3: TGTGCCAGCTCACGACAGGGCCCAAATCAGCCCCAGCATTTT. J is TRBJ1-5 and V is TRBV18; 7 nucleotides align to TRBD1. Germline V lookup: CDR1 KGHSH, CDR2 LQKENI. The CDR3 covers 14 residues. The junction had 4 bases not matched to a gene; V was cut back by 4 bases and J by 4 bases.

The chain combines TRBV4-1 with TRBJ1-5; D unresolved. Germline V lookup: CDR1 MGHRA, CDR2 YSYEKL. The CDR3 spans 16 residues. V lost 1 base and J lost 2, with 12 bases in between. The CDR3 DNA follows: TGCGCCAGCAGCCAAGCGTTAGAGGGTCGCAATCAGCCCCAGCATTTT. This sequence encodes CASSQALEGRNQPQHF.

This clone appeared a single time. This rearrangement joins TRBV2 to TRBJ1-2; possible D gene TRBD1, 5 bases. Germline CDR1 reads SNHLY; CDR2 reads FYNNEI. This CDR3 is built from 13 residues. V was pared by 3 bases and J by 4 bases, with 9 bases between. CDR3 amino acids: CASSDARVYGYTF. The CDR3 DNA sequence: TGTGCCAGCAGTGATGCCAGGGTCTATGGCTACACCTTC.

The gene calls are TRBV10-3 and TRBJ2-5; 12 bases match TRBD2. V was pared by 3 bases and J by 1 base, with 3 bases of the junction left unmatched. The CDR3 spans 16 residues. The germline CDR1 and CDR2 sequences are ENHRY and SYGVKD. The CDR3 region is CAISDPGLAGQETQYF. DNA for the CDR3: TGTGCCATCAGTGATCCGGGACTAGCGGGCCAAGAGACCCAGTACTTC.

This clone was recorded a few times. At the DNA level, this CDR3 is encoded by other sequences in the same sample as well. The chain links TRBV7-3 to TRBJ1-1, with unresolved D. Germline CDR1 reads SGHTA; CDR2 reads FQGTGA. The CDR3 is 13 residues long. V was clipped by 5 bases and J by 3 bases, with 10 bases between them. This CDR3 is CASSLRRDTEAFF. Written as DNA, the CDR3 is TGTGCCAGCAGCCTTCGCCGGGACACTGAAGCTTTCTTT.